Below, one T cell receptor (beta chain) is given with its context. Antigen specificity is unknown. Germline V gene data show CDR1 as MNHEY and CDR2 as SMNVEV (reference sequence). The CDR3 loop spans 16 amino acids. V was trimmed by 3 bases and J by 4 bases, leaving 18 bases between them. This entry belongs to a study of cytotoxic CD8 clonotypes in ibrutinib-treated CLL. Study-wide background: Included were 11 relapsed/refractory and 15 treatment-naive patients, of whom approximately 18 were IGHV unmutated. Overall study results and limits: Increased clonality at ibrutinib response gave way to a return toward baseline at progression. Few clonotypes were public, and these shrank or held steady under treatment.

The protocol was immunoSEQ multiplex PCR, while the TCRdb copy is restricted to in-frame clones and leaves out a portion. The data contain about 140,000 clones, approximately 77% of them singletons. Frozen PBMC stocks contributed 2 to 2.5 micrograms of genomic DNA to the TCR beta libraries. The source of this sequence is a human donor with chronic lymphocytic leukemia. The rearrangement uses TRBV27 and TRBJ1-2; D possibly corresponds to TRBD1 (5 bases). Specimen: PBMCs, collected after 12 months of ibrutinib treatment. The CDR3 here is CASSFGSAGLSYGYTF. Here the CDR3 DNA reads TGTGCCAGCAGTTTTGGTAGCGCAGGGCTGTCCTATGGCTACACCTTC.